This T cell receptor beta chain originates from a study of cytomegalovirus exposure and HLA in healthy donors. The overall study: Some 77 million unique TCRs from HLA-typed donors were held in an early release of data. General study points: TCR beta V- and J-gene trimming, according to a later analysis, was linked to a missense DCLRE1C variant. Sequencing probably produced one cluster of sequence variants that were highly shared. Both high specificity and high sensitivity reportedly marked the classifier's diagnosis of cytomegalovirus status.

V was trimmed by 3 bases and J by 4 bases, leaving 18 bases between them. The CDR3 consists of 16 residues. CDR1 is SGHDN and CDR2 is FVKESK in the germline V gene. This clone occurred a few times. The target antigen is unknown. 60 Vbeta and 13 Jbeta primers were used in PCR. Measured with immunoSEQ multiplex PCR; TCRdb has only the in-frame clones, and not every one. The sample includes some 99,000 clones, around four fifths of them seen just once. The sequenced sample was PBMCs. The TCR was taken from a man in his forties in good health and CMV-seronegative. J is TRBJ2-5 and V is TRBV14; possibly TRBD2 for D (7 bases). CDR3 sequence reads: CASSHLQGGGRETQYF. The CDR3 region has the DNA TGTGCCAGCAGCCACCTCCAGGGAGGGGGGCGAGAGACCCAGTACTTC.